This is a list of T cell receptor beta chains from one sample in a study of T cell repertoires in cytomegalovirus infection. Each CDR3 protein is one row after TCRdb ran MiXCR on the reads. The data show approximately 700,000 distinct CDR3 sequences, 35% seen once. Sequenced: PBMCs. These TCRs come from a human donor in good health (CMV status not recorded). Some clones in this sample may be carry-over from other donors' samples. The CDR3 runs from the conserved cysteine through the conserved F or W. Each record gives: V gene, clone size, D gene, J gene, CDR3 protein, CDR3 DNA. A D gene is named only where the DNA matches it firmly. Size tells how often a clone was seen (once, few, many) or the class of an expanded clone, and some rows leave it out.

v_gene: TRBV12-3/TRBV12-4
abundance: few
d_gene: .
j_gene: TRBJ1-6
CDR3aa: CASSGRGVSSPLHF
CDR3nt: TGTGCCAGCAGCGGCCGCGGGGTATCATCACCCCTCCACTTT

v_gene: TRBV29-1
abundance: few
d_gene: .
j_gene: TRBJ2-7
CDR3aa: CSVANLGSASPYEQYF
CDR3nt: TGCAGCGTCGCGAACCTGGGGAGTGCAAGTCCCTACGAGCAGTACTTC

v_gene: TRBV20-1
abundance: few
d_gene: TRBD1
j_gene: TRBJ1-5
CDR3aa: CSGRQGGMGERNQPQHF
CDR3nt: TGCAGTGGGAGACAGGGAGGGATGGGGGAGCGCAATCAGCCCCAGCATTTT

v_gene: TRBV5-1
abundance: .
d_gene: .
j_gene: TRBJ1-1
CDR3aa: CASSLAPDKNTEAFF
CDR3nt: TGCGCCAGCAGCTTGGCCCCCGACAAGAACACTGAAGCTTTCTTT

v_gene: TRBV7-8
abundance: .
d_gene: TRBD2
j_gene: TRBJ2-7
CDR3aa: CASSPGGTSGYYEQYF
CDR3nt: TGTGCCAGCAGCCCGGGGGGGACTAGCGGGTACTACGAGCAGTACTTC

v_gene: TRBV4-2
abundance: .
d_gene: .
j_gene: TRBJ1-5
CDR3aa: CASSPDVGSNQPQHF
CDR3nt: TGTGCCAGCAGCCCTGACGTGGGGAGCAATCAGCCCCAGCATTTT

v_gene: TRBV12-3/TRBV12-4
abundance: .
d_gene: TRBD1
j_gene: TRBJ2-7
CDR3aa: CASSSRQGDLYEQYF
CDR3nt: TGTGCCAGCAGTTCCCGACAGGGCGACCTCTACGAGCAGTACTTC

v_gene: TRBV4-2
abundance: few
d_gene: TRBD1
j_gene: TRBJ2-7
CDR3aa: CASSQAGGDYEQYF
CDR3nt: TGTGCCAGCAGCCAGGCAGGGGGTGACTACGAGCAGTACTTC

v_gene: TRBV28
abundance: .
d_gene: .
j_gene: TRBJ2-7
CDR3aa: CASSKPVKVQYF
CDR3nt: TGTGCCAGCAGTAAACCCGTCAAGGTGCAGTACTTC

v_gene: TRBV20-1
abundance: .
d_gene: .
j_gene: TRBJ2-3
CDR3aa: CSAASRRTDTQYF
CDR3nt: TGCAGTGCAGCTAGCAGACGCACAGATACGCAGTATTTT

v_gene: TRBV10-3
abundance: .
d_gene: .
j_gene: TRBJ2-7
CDR3aa: CAIREPQGGEQYF
CDR3nt: TGTGCCATCAGAGAGCCGCAGGGAGGCGAGCAGTACTTC

v_gene: TRBV27
abundance: many
d_gene: TRBD1
j_gene: TRBJ1-1
CDR3aa: CASRRSKQGTTEAFF
CDR3nt: TGTGCCAGCAGACGTTCCAAACAGGGGACCACTGAAGCTTTCTTT

v_gene: TRBV7-9
abundance: many
d_gene: .
j_gene: TRBJ2-3
CDR3aa: CASSPQGSGTDTQYF
CDR3nt: TGTGCCAGCAGCCCCCAGGGGAGCGGCACAGATACGCAGTATTTT

v_gene: TRBV12-3/TRBV12-4
abundance: few
d_gene: .
j_gene: TRBJ1-1
CDR3aa: CASSFGQGHTEAFF
CDR3nt: TGTGCCAGCAGTTTTGGCCAGGGGCACACTGAAGCTTTCTTT

v_gene: TRBV5-6
abundance: few
d_gene: TRBD1
j_gene: TRBJ1-6
CDR3aa: CASSSTGGTSPLHF
CDR3nt: TGTGCCAGCAGCTCGACAGGGGGAACTTCACCCCTCCACTTT

v_gene: TRBV5-4
abundance: .
d_gene: TRBD1
j_gene: TRBJ2-1
CDR3aa: CASSLPGQTLNEQFF
CDR3nt: TGTGCCAGCAGCCTACCGGGACAGACCCTCAATGAGCAGTTCTTC

v_gene: TRBV20-1
abundance: .
d_gene: TRBD2
j_gene: TRBJ2-7
CDR3aa: CSARGEAGGAYEQYF
CDR3nt: TGCAGTGCTAGAGGGGAAGCGGGAGGGGCCTACGAGCAGTACTTC

v_gene: TRBV7-8
abundance: many
d_gene: .
j_gene: TRBJ2-5
CDR3aa: CASSLEDPRETQYF
CDR3nt: TGTGCCAGCAGCTTAGAGGACCCACGGGAGACCCAGTACTTC

v_gene: TRBV19
abundance: .
d_gene: .
j_gene: TRBJ1-5
CDR3aa: CASKEGRSNQPQHF
CDR3nt: TGTGCCAGTAAAGAGGGACGCAGCAATCAGCCCCAGCATTTT

v_gene: TRBV6-5
abundance: .
d_gene: TRBD1
j_gene: TRBJ1-4
CDR3aa: CASRMTGGLTNEKLFF
CDR3nt: TGTGCCAGCAGAATGACAGGGGGCCTAACTAATGAAAAACTGTTTTTT

v_gene: TRBV4-1
abundance: .
d_gene: .
j_gene: TRBJ1-4
CDR3aa: CASSQEIQDASEKLFF
CDR3nt: TGTGCCAGCAGCCAAGAGATTCAGGATGCGTCTGAAAAACTGTTTTTT

v_gene: TRBV28
abundance: .
d_gene: .
j_gene: TRBJ1-4
CDR3aa: CASHFGGLANEKLFF
CDR3nt: TGTGCCAGCCATTTCGGGGGTTTGGCTAATGAAAAACTGTTTTTT

v_gene: TRBV7-3
abundance: few
d_gene: .
j_gene: TRBJ2-7
CDR3aa: CASSLNRYEQYF
CDR3nt: TGTGCCAGCAGCTTAAACCGCTACGAGCAGTACTTC